This TCR beta chain was sequenced for a study of blood T cells in healthy people across ages (dated by TCRdb to about 2015). About the study as a whole: Template switching captured roughly one uniquely barcoded TCR beta cDNA molecule per two T cells in model experiments. The study measured age-related changes in TCR beta repertoire diversity using deep sequencing normalized with unique cDNA molecular identifiers. To avoid experimental bias, donors of different ages were distributed randomly across sequencing lanes. The study analyzed two additional independent replicas of 1 million unique cDNA reads from the same blood draw for two donors, one aged 18 to 30 and one aged 80 or older. Four age groups were formed from the donors: young (average approximately 17 years), middle-aged (approximately 42), aged (62) and long-lived (about 75). The research as a whole found: Estimates of total diversity based on one million sequenced T cells were considered lower bounds and underestimates. Because donor CMV infection status was unknown, age-related changes in expanded clonotypes were potentially confounded. The percentage of naive T cells measured by flow cytometry correlated strongly with observed TCR beta diversity. Since profiling was done on bulk unsorted PBMCs, naive and antigen-experienced compartments could not be conclusively compared. Compared with the aged group, the long-lived group had more naive CD4+ T cells, fewer expanded clones and increased TCR diversity, a pattern suggesting age selection. Observed TCR beta diversity per million T cells fell roughly linearly with age, and a significant reduction was already apparent by age about 38.

Donors were a few dozen systemically healthy Caucasian individuals from Russia aged roughly 6 to 95 years. Roughly 9 milliliters of peripheral blood were drawn from each donor into EDTA-treated Vacutainer tubes. Ficoll-Paque density-gradient centrifugation was used to isolate PBMCs, with at least 6.5 million per sample. Total RNA, at least 6 micrograms per sample, was extracted from PBMCs with Trizol reagent. Naive CD45RAhigh/CD27high T cell percentages were measured by flow cytometry on a PBMC aliquot from every donor. Trimmed from V: 4 bases; trimmed from J: 0 bases; junction bases lacking a gene match: 6. CDR1 and CDR2 were assigned from the germline V gene (reference sequence) as DFQATT and SNEGSKA. The CDR3 has 15 amino acids, counting the end cysteine and phenylalanine. Only the CDR3 region is kept as DNA, spanning 45 bases read in frame from base 1. Library preparation used 5' RACE. A second PCR of 7 to 11 cycles was run with a J-beta primer mix and a sample-barcoded 5' primer. Each TCR beta cDNA molecule received a unique molecular identifier from a template-switch 5' adaptor carrying 12 random nucleotides. Each sample yielded at least 2.5 million CDR3-containing paired-end reads. First-strand cDNA was synthesized from all RNA with the Mint cDNA synthesis kit, primed by a TRBC-specific oligonucleotide. After uracil-DNA glycosylase treatment, a first 18-cycle PCR used universal primers M1SS and BC2_uni_R on all cDNA. The authors' analysis ran thus. For normalization, 1 million high-quality reads, each with a distinct molecular identifier, were randomly selected from each sample. Reads sharing molecular identifiers were discarded rather than binned into consensus sequences. CDR3 identification, clonotype clustering and error correction used MiTCR with a Q25 quality threshold and the strictest error-elimination algorithm. A nonparametric unseen species model with Euler transformation was used to estimate a lower bound on total TCR beta diversity. TCRdb trimmed the raw reads at Q25, called clones with MiXCR and kept productive beta chains. All rows with the same CDR3 protein become a single entry with the most common DNA and genes. TCRdb, not the original authors, processed these V and J calls. Counted in this sample were around 1,900,000 distinct CDR3 sequences; roughly 43% of them appeared once. The ten largest clonotypes hold under 25% of the sample.

Turning to this clonotype: The antigen it binds to is not known. Per-base qualities were not stored, and no clone one base away is much larger.

The sequence is built from TRBV20-1 and TRBJ2-7; 10 middle bases align to TRBD2. Sequencing input: blood. This sequence originates from a human donor in good health. The nucleotide sequence is TGCAGTGCTAAGGTAGCGGGGGGTTACTCCTACGAGCAGTACTTC. Its amino acids are CSAKVAGGYSYEQYF.